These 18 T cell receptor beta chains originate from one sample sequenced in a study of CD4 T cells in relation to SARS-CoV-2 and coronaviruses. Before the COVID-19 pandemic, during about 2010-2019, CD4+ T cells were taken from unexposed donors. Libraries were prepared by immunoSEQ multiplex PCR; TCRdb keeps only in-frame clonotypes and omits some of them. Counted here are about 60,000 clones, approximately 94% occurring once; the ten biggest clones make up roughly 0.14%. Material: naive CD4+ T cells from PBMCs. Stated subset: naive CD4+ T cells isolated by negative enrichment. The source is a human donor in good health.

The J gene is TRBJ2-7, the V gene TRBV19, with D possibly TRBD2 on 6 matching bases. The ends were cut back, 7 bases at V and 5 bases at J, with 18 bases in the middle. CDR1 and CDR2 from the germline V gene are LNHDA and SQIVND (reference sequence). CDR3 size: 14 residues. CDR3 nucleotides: TGTGCCAGTAAACCCGGGAGTAGGATCCACGAGCAGTACTTC. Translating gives CASKPGSRIHEQYF.

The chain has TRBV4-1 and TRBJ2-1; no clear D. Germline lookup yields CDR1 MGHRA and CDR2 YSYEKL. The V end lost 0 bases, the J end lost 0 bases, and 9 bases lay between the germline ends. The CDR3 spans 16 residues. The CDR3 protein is CASSQDVVASYNEQFF. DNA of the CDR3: TGCGCCAGCAGCCAAGATGTGGTAGCCTCCTACAATGAGCAGTTCTTC.

The CDR3 is CASSGSSTPGTAYNEQFF. The CDR3 DNA is TGTGCCAGCAGTGGGTCCTCCACCCCCGGGACTGCCTACAATGAGCAGTTCTTC. The chain recombines TRBV25-1 with TRBJ2-1; TRBD2 is a possible D gene (6 bases). Deletions cut 4 bases from V and 2 bases from J, with 21 bases between. The CDR3 loop spans 18 amino acids. Germline CDR1 is MGHDK and CDR2 is SYGVNS.

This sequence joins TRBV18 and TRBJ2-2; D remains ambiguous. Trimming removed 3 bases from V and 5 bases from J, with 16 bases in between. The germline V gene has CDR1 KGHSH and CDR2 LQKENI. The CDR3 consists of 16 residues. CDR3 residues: CASSPSVGIGTGELFF. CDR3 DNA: TGTGCCAGCTCACCGTCGGTAGGGATCGGGACCGGGGAGCTGTTTTTT.

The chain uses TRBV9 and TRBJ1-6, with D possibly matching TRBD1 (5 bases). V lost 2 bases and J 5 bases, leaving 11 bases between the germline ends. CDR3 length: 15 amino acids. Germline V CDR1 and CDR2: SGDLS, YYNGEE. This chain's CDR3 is CASSVQGSDNSPLHF. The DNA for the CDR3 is TGTGCCAGCAGCGTCCAGGGATCCGATAATTCACCCCTCCACTTT.

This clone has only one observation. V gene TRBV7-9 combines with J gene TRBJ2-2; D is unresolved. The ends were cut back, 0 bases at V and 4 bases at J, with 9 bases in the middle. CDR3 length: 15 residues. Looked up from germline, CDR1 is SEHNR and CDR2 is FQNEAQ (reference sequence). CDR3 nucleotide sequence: TGTGCCAGCAGCTTAGCGGGCCCGGGCACCGGGGAGCTGTTTTTT. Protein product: CASSLAGPGTGELFF.

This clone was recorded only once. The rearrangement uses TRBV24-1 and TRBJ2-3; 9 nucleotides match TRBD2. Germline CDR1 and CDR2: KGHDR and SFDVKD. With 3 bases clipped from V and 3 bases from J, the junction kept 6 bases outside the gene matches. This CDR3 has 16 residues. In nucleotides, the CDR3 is TGTGCCACCAGTGATCTTAGCGGGAGAAGTACAGATACGCAGTATTTT. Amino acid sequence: CATSDLSGRSTDTQYF.

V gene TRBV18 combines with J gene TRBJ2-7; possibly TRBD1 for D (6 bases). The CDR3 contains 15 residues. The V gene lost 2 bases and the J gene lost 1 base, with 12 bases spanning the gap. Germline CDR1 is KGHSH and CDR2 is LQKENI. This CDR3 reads CASSPGQGNSYEQYF. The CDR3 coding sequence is TGTGCCAGCTCACCAGGCCAGGGGAATTCCTACGAGCAGTACTTC.

The CDR3 nucleotides read TGTGCCAGCAGGAGATATCGGGACTTGGGAACTGAAGCTTTCTTT. It specifies CASRRYRDLGTEAFF. V gene TRBV27 combines with J gene TRBJ1-1, with D perhaps matching TRBD1 (5 bases). Germline-derived CDR1 and CDR2 are MNHEY and SMNVEV (reference sequence). This CDR3 spans 15 amino acids. Trimming took 6 bases from V and 5 from J, leaving 19 bases between them.

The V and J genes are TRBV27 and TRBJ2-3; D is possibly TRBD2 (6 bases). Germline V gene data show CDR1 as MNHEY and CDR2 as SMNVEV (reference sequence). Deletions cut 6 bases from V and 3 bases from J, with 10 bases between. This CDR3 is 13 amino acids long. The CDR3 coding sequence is TGTGCCAGCAGCCCGGGGGTAACAGATACGCAGTATTTT. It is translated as CASSPGVTDTQYF.

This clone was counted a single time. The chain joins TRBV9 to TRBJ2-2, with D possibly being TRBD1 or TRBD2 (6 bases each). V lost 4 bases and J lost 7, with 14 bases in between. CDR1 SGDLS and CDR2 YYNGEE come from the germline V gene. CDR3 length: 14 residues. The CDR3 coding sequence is TGTGCCAGCAGCTTCGGAGGGGGGCGCGGGGAGCTGTTTTTT. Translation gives CASSFGGGRGELFF.

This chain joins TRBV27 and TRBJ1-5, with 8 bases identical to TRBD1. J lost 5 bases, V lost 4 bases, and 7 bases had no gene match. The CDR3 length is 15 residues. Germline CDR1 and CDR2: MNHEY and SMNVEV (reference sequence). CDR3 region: CASSSLGTGDQPQHF. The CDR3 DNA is TGTGCCAGCAGTTCTCTCGGGACAGGAGATCAGCCCCAGCATTTT.

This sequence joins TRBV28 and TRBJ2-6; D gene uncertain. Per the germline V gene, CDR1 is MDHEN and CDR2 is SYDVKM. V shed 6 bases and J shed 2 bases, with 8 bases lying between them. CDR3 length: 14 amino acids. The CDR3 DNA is TGTGCCAGCAGAGAAACAGCTGGGGCCAACGTCCTGACTTTC. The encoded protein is CASRETAGANVLTF. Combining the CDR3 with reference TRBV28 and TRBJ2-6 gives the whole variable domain DVKVTQSSRYLVKRTGEKVFLECVQDMDHENMFWYRQDPGLGLRLIYFSYDVKMKEKGDIPEGYSVSREKKERFSLILESASTNQTSMYLCASRETAGANVLTFGAGSRLTVL.

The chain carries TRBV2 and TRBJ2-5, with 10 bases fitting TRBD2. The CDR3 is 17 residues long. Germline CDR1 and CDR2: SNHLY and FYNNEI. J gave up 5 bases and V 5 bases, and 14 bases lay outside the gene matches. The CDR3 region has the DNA TGTGCCAGCAGTCCGGGACTAGCGCCTAAGGGGGCCGAGACCCAGTACTTC. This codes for CASSPGLAPKGAETQYF.

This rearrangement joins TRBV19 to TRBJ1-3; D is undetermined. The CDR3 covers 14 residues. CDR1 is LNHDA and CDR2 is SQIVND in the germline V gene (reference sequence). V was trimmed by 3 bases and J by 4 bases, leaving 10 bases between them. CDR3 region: CASSIGVTGNTIYF. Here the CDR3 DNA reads TGTGCCAGTAGTATCGGGGTGACCGGAAACACCATATATTTT.

The CDR3, as DNA: TGTGCCAGTAGTCCCCAAGGAAAGACCCAGTACTTC. Translated: CASSPQGKTQYF. The chain carries TRBV19 and TRBJ2-5; D gene uncertain. V was shortened by 5 bases and J by 6 bases, with 10 bases between the two germline ends. The length of the CDR3 is 12 residues. CDR1 is LNHDA and CDR2 is SQIVND in the germline V gene (reference sequence).

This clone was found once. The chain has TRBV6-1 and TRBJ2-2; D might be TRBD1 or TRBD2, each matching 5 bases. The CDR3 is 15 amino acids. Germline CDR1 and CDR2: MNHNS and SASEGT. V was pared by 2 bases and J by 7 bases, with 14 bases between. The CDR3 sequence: CASSERTRGLGELFF. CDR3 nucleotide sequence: TGTGCCAGCAGTGAAAGGACGAGGGGCCTCGGGGAGCTGTTTTTT.

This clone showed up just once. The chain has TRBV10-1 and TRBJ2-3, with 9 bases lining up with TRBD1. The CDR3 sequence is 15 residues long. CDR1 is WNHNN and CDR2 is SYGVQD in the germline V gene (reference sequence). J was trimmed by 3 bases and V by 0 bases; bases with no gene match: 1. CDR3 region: CASSESGQGTDTQYF. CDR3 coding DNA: TGCGCCAGCAGTGAGTCGGGACAGGGAACAGATACGCAGTATTTT.